The 25 T cell receptor beta chains below come from one sample, sequenced in a study of T cell changes during pregnancy in multiple sclerosis. Profiled with immunoSEQ multiplex PCR; TCRdb holds only in-frame clones, not every one. The sample has about 36,000 clones; 90% to 95% are singletons. The starting material was CD4+ T cells from peripheral blood mononuclear cells, obtained in the first trimester of pregnancy. The receptors were gathered from a female donor with multiple sclerosis, enrolled in a pregnancy study.

V usage is TRBV4-3 and J usage is TRBJ1-4, with D unresolved. This CDR3 comprises 16 residues. From germline, CDR1 is LGHNA and CDR2 YSLEER. Trimming took off 0 bases at V and 5 bases at J, with 13 bases between the two ends. CDR3 bases: TGCGCCAGCAGCCAAGATCTGGGCAGTGGGAATGAAAAACTGTTTTTT. This encodes CASSQDLGSGNEKLFF.

The J gene is TRBJ1-3, the V gene TRBV7-2; a weak D match, TRBD1 (5 bases). The germline V gene has CDR1 SGHTA and CDR2 FQGNSA. Trimming took off 5 bases at V and 3 bases at J, with 11 bases between the two ends. This CDR3 has 14 residues. Here the CDR3 DNA reads TGTGCCAGCAGCCCTTCAGGGTATGGAAACACCATATATTTT. As protein: CASSPSGYGNTIYF.

This chain links TRBV19 with TRBJ1-2; possibly TRBD1 for D (5 bases). The V gene lost 5 bases and the J gene lost 8 bases, with 12 bases spanning the gap. CDR1 is LNHDA, CDR2 SQIVND, per germline (reference sequence). The CDR3 is made up of 12 amino acids. The CDR3 DNA reads as TGTGCCAGTAGTGACAGTCCGGGCGGCTACACCTTC. Translated, it gives CASSDSPGGYTF.

V is TRBV6-6 and J is TRBJ1-1; 9 nucleotides line up with TRBD1. The V and J ends lost 1 base and 8 bases, in that order; junction bases with no gene match: 5. The germline V gene encodes CDR1 MNHNY and CDR2 SVGAGI (reference sequence). CDR3 length: 14 amino acids. This CDR3 reads CASSYLQGAKEAFF. DNA of the CDR3: TGTGCCAGCAGTTACTTACAGGGGGCCAAAGAAGCTTTCTTT.

The rearrangement uses TRBV5-1 and TRBJ2-2; D is perhaps TRBD2 (5 bases). Per germline, CDR1 SGHRS and CDR2 YFSETQ. The V end lost 3 bases, the J end lost 6 bases, and 9 bases lay between the germline ends. The CDR3 is 13 amino acids. CDR3 sequence (DNA): TGCGCCAGCAGCTCCGAGAGGGCCGGGGAGCTGTTTTTT. Protein: CASSSERAGELFF. Full variable domain (missing parts from reference TRBV5-1 and TRBJ2-2): KAGVTQTPRYLIKTRGQQVTLSCSPISGHRSVSWYQQTPGQGLQFLFEYFSETQRNKGNFPGRFSGRQFSNSRSEMNVSTLELGDSALYLCASSSERAGELFFGEGSRLTVL.

This rearrangement joins TRBV9 to TRBJ2-7, with TRBD1 as a possible D gene (5 bases). This CDR3 is 14 amino acids long. Trimming removed 1 base at V and 2 bases at J, with 10 bases between. Germline loops: CDR1 SGDLS, CDR2 YYNGEE. The CDR3 sequence: CASSVSDRPYEQYF. The CDR3 DNA is TGTGCCAGCAGCGTAAGTGACAGACCCTACGAGCAGTACTTC.

The J gene is TRBJ2-1, the V gene TRBV18; the D gene is possibly TRBD2 (6 bases). Trimming removed 4 bases from V and 0 bases from J, with 13 bases in between. The CDR3 has 16 amino acids. Germline V gene sequence: CDR1 KGHSH, CDR2 LQKENI. This CDR3 reads CASSLAGTRSYNEQFF. The CDR3 nucleotides read TGTGCCAGCTCACTAGCCGGGACTCGCTCCTACAATGAGCAGTTCTTC.

This clone was seen more than once but under ten times. The chain is built from TRBV21-1 and TRBJ2-3; the table's D gene call, TRBD2, was not cross checked with the DNA. TRBV21-1 is listed as a pseudogene. The CDR3 runs 14 residues. CDR3 bases: TGTGCCAGCAGCACTAGCGGTCCCACAGATACGCAGTATTTT. It specifies CASSTSGPTDTQYF.

The chain couples TRBV19 to TRBJ1-3; tentatively, D is TRBD1 (6 bases). The V gene's germline CDR1 is LNHDA and CDR2 SQIVND (reference sequence). The CDR3 covers 15 residues. V lost 7 bases to trimming and J lost 0 bases, with 13 bases between them. CDR3 nucleotide sequence: TGTGCCAGTAAGGTGGACAGTACCTCTGGAAACACCATATATTTT. Encoded protein: CASKVDSTSGNTIYF.

The rearrangement links TRBV18 to TRBJ2-7; 9 positions match TRBD1. Germline-derived CDR1 and CDR2 are KGHSH and LQKENI. The CDR3 totals 15 residues. Trimming took 4 bases from V and 0 from J; bases not matched to a gene: 4. CDR3 nucleotides: TGTGCCAGCTCACTAGGACAGGGGAGCTCCTACGAGCAGTACTTC. Translation gives CASSLGQGSSYEQYF.

The V gene is TRBV28, the J gene TRBJ2-4; TRBD2 matches at 7 bases. The germline V gene encodes CDR1 MDHEN and CDR2 SYDVKM. There are 14 residues in the CDR3. V shed 6 bases, J shed 0 bases, and the junction held 2 bases outside the gene matches. The CDR3 loop is CASSPGGAKNIQYF. CDR3 sequence (DNA): TGTGCCAGCAGCCCGGGGGGAGCCAAAAACATTCAGTACTTC.

This clone was observed a few times. The J gene is TRBJ1-6, the V gene TRBV18; D gene uncertain. Germline V gene lookup returns CDR1 KGHSH and CDR2 LQKENI. Trimming stripped 4 bases from V and 7 bases from J, with 8 bases between. This CDR3 contains 13 residues. Here the CDR3 reads CASSLATNSPLHF. The CDR3 coding sequence is TGTGCCAGCTCACTAGCCACCAATTCACCCCTCCACTTT.

This sequence joins TRBV5-1 and TRBJ2-7; 8 nucleotides match TRBD1. Germline CDR1 reads SGHRS; CDR2 reads YFSETQ. The CDR3 is 15 amino acids. The V and J ends lost 3 bases and 3 bases, in that order; junction bases with no gene match: 8. The CDR3 nucleotides read TGCGCCAGCAGCTGGGGACGGACAGGGATCTACGAGCAGTACTTC. This translates into CASSWGRTGIYEQYF. The variable domain in full, completed from reference TRBV5-1 and TRBJ2-7, reads KAGVTQTPRYLIKTRGQQVTLSCSPISGHRSVSWYQQTPGQGLQFLFEYFSETQRNKGNFPGRFSGRQFSNSRSEMNVSTLELGDSALYLCASSWGRTGIYEQYFGPGTRLTVT.

The chain uses TRBV5-1 and TRBJ2-2; tentative D call: TRBD1 (6 bases). Looked up from germline, CDR1 is SGHRS and CDR2 is YFSETQ. The CDR3 extends over 14 amino acids. V was cut by 4 bases and J by 8 bases, with 15 bases left in between. Written as DNA, the CDR3 is TGCGCCAGCAGCCCGGGGACACTTGCTGGGGAGCTGTTTTTT. Its translation is CASSPGTLAGELFF.

The chain links TRBV7-3 to TRBJ2-1; perhaps TRBD2 as D (6 bases). The CDR3 extends over 14 amino acids. Germline assignment: CDR1 SGHTA and CDR2 FQGTGA. V lost 2 bases and J lost 7, with 12 bases in between. CDR3 DNA: TGTGCCAGCAGCTTATGGGGGGTTAGAAATGAGCAGTTCTTC. Translated, it gives CASSLWGVRNEQFF.

Only one count was recorded for this clone. This chain joins TRBV25-1 and TRBJ1-5, with TRBD1 matching over 11 bases. V was clipped by 6 bases and J by 5 bases; unmatched bases: 3. The V gene's germline CDR1 is MGHDK and CDR2 SYGVNS. The CDR3 extends over 14 amino acids. The CDR3 DNA reads TGTGCCAGCAGCGGGACAGGGGGGGATCAGCCCCAGCATTTT. The encoded protein is CASSGTGGDQPQHF.

The V gene is TRBV15, the J gene TRBJ1-3; D unclear. The CDR3 runs 19 residues. The germline gives CDR1 LNHNV, CDR2 YYDKDF (reference sequence). Trimming stripped 2 bases from V and 0 bases from J, with 20 bases between. In DNA form, the CDR3 reads TGTGCCACCAGCAGACGGTATGGCGCAATGCGGAACTCTGGAAACACCATATATTTT. Translating gives CATSRRYGAMRNSGNTIYF. Variable domain in full (rest from reference TRBV15 and TRBJ1-3): DAMVIQNPRYQVTQFGKPVTLSCSQTLNHNVMYWYQQKSSQAPKLLFHYYDKDFNNEADTPDNFQSRRPNTSFCFLDIRSPGLGDTAMYLCATSRRYGAMRNSGNTIYFGEGSWLTVV.

This clone was observed a single time. The V call is TRBV18, the J call TRBJ2-3; weak D call: TRBD2 (5 bases). This CDR3 spans 15 amino acids. Germline loops: CDR1 KGHSH, CDR2 LQKENI. V shed 0 bases and J shed 1 base, with 8 bases lying between them. The CDR3 region is CASSPPNGGTDTQYF. CDR3 DNA sequence: TGTGCCAGCTCACCACCGAACGGGGGCACAGATACGCAGTATTTT.

The sample holds one count of this clone. The chain uses TRBV5-5 and TRBJ2-4, with D tentatively TRBD1 (6 bases). The CDR3 is 15 amino acids. The germline V and J ends were trimmed by 1 base and 12 bases, with 20 bases remaining between them. CDR1 is SGHKS, CDR2 YYEKEE, per germline (reference sequence). In nucleotides, the CDR3 is TGTGCCAGCAGCTTGAAGGACGGGACCAAAGGGGGTCAGTACTTC. It is translated as CASSLKDGTKGGQYF.

This chain joins TRBV2 and TRBJ2-5, with 7 nucleotides matching TRBD1. V gave up 7 bases and J gave up 5 bases; unmatched junction bases: 10. Germline CDR1 reads SNHLY; CDR2 reads FYNNEI. There are 14 residues in the CDR3. The CDR3 region is CASTLQGPRETQYF. CDR3 nucleotides: TGTGCCAGCACACTACAGGGGCCGAGGGAGACCCAGTACTTC.

The genes are TRBV5-1 and TRBJ1-2, with D possibly TRBD1 on 6 matching bases. V was cut by 2 bases and J by 3 bases, with 14 bases left in between. The CDR3 length is 15 residues. Looked up from germline, CDR1 is SGHRS and CDR2 is YFSETQ. This CDR3 is CASSFGPGEHYGYTF. The CDR3 DNA sequence: TGCGCCAGCAGCTTTGGCCCAGGGGAGCACTATGGCTACACCTTC.

The chain employs TRBV29-1 and TRBJ2-6; 8 nucleotides agree with TRBD1. The CDR3 has 16 residues. Germline V lookup: CDR1 SQVTM, CDR2 ANQGSEA. The trim removed 6 bases at V and 1 base at J, leaving 8 bases unmatched. CDR3 DNA sequence: TGCAGCGTGACAGGGGCTCTGGGGTCTGGGGCCAACGTCCTGACTTTC. Translating gives CSVTGALGSGANVLTF.

This clone was seen a single time. The V call is TRBV2, the J call TRBJ2-1, with 8 bases matching TRBD1. The CDR3 consists of 14 residues. Unmatched junction bases numbered 6, after V lost 7 bases and J lost 4 bases. Per the germline V gene, CDR1 is SNHLY and CDR2 is FYNNEI. DNA of the CDR3: TGTGCCAGCAAAACGGGACAGGTATACAATGAGCAGTTCTTC. The encoded protein is CASKTGQVYNEQFF.

This rearrangement joins TRBV5-1 to TRBJ1-1, with D possibly TRBD1 on 6 matching bases. Germline V gene sequence: CDR1 SGHRS, CDR2 YFSETQ. V shed 6 bases and J shed 1 base, with 16 bases lying between them. The CDR3 extends over 15 amino acids. The DNA for the CDR3 is TGCGCCAGCACTCTCCCGACAGGCGCGAACACTGAAGCTTTCTTT. The encoded protein is CASTLPTGANTEAFF.

The chain links TRBV18 to TRBJ2-7, with a tentative D call TRBD2 (6 bases). CDR1 is KGHSH, CDR2 LQKENI, per germline. Trimming pared 3 bases from V and 6 bases from J, leaving 6 bases between. The CDR3 is made up of 11 amino acids. CDR3 loop: CASSPGGEQYF. In DNA form, the CDR3 reads TGTGCCAGCTCACCGGGGGGCGAGCAGTACTTC.